These T cell receptor beta chains were read from a single sample in a study of blood T cell repertoires in COVID-19. Generated by immunoSEQ multiplex PCR, the TCRdb table keeps only in-frame clones and is missing some. The profile covers a few hundred thousand clones, with roughly 87% appearing a single time and 2.2% taken by the ten largest. The source material was peripheral blood. Source of these receptors: a woman between 50 and 59 years old who had recovered from COVID-19. The CDR3 runs from the conserved cysteine through the conserved F or W. Fields, in order: V gene, D gene, clone size, CDR3 length, J gene, CDR3 DNA, CDR3 protein. The D gene is left open where the match is weak. The size of a clone is reported for some rows only, either as once, few or many, or as a class for expanded clones.

v_gene: TRBV7-9
d_gene: TRBD2
abundance: NA
len: 15
j_gene: TRBJ2-7
CDR3nt: TGTGCCAGCAGCCGAACTAGCGGCCTCTCCTACGAGCAGTACTTC
CDR3aa: CASSRTSGLSYEQYF

v_gene: TRBV5-4
d_gene: TRBD2
abundance: NA
len: 14
j_gene: TRBJ2-5
CDR3nt: TGTGCCAGCAGATTGACTAGCGGTGGGGAGACCCAGTACTTC
CDR3aa: CASRLTSGGETQYF

v_gene: TRBV28
d_gene: NA
abundance: NA
len: 16
j_gene: TRBJ1-2
CDR3nt: TGTGCCAGCACCCCCTCAGGGGCAGCCCGGAACTATGGCTACACCTTC
CDR3aa: CASTPSGAARNYGYTF

v_gene: TRBV28
d_gene: TRBD1
abundance: once
len: 16
j_gene: TRBJ1-2
CDR3nt: TGTGCCAGCAGCCGGGACAGGGGTCTAGGTGACTATGGCTACACCTTC
CDR3aa: CASSRDRGLGDYGYTF

v_gene: TRBV6-5
d_gene: NA
abundance: NA
len: 16
j_gene: TRBJ1-3
CDR3nt: TGTGCCAGCAGTTACTTAGGGGCGCGGTACGGAAACACCATATATTTT
CDR3aa: CASSYLGARYGNTIYF

v_gene: TRBV5-1
d_gene: NA
abundance: NA
len: 13
j_gene: TRBJ1-2
CDR3nt: TGCGCCAGCAGCTTGGCCGACGGGTATGGCTACACCTTC
CDR3aa: CASSLADGYGYTF

v_gene: TRBV7-9
d_gene: NA
abundance: NA
len: 13
j_gene: TRBJ2-5
CDR3nt: TGTGCCAGCAGCCCTTCTAGGCAAGAGACCCAGTACTTC
CDR3aa: CASSPSRQETQYF

v_gene: TRBV6-5
d_gene: NA
abundance: once
len: 15
j_gene: TRBJ2-3
CDR3nt: TGTGCCAGCAGTTACTCGGGGAGTGGGACAGATACGCAGTATTTT
CDR3aa: CASSYSGSGTDTQYF

v_gene: TRBV7-8
d_gene: NA
abundance: NA
len: 13
j_gene: TRBJ1-2
CDR3nt: TGTGCCAGCAGCTTCGACAGGTACGATGGCTACACCTTC
CDR3aa: CASSFDRYDGYTF

v_gene: TRBV20-1
d_gene: NA
abundance: NA
len: 11
j_gene: TRBJ1-1
CDR3nt: TGCAGTGCGCCAACTACGGGGTTGGCTTTCTTT
CDR3aa: CSAPTTGLAFF

v_gene: TRBV6-4
d_gene: TRBD2
abundance: few
len: 14
j_gene: TRBJ2-3
CDR3nt: TGTGCCAGCAGCCCTAGCGGGGAAACAGATACGCAGTATTTT
CDR3aa: CASSPSGETDTQYF

v_gene: TRBV25-1
d_gene: NA
abundance: NA
len: 14
j_gene: TRBJ1-5
CDR3nt: TGTGCCAGCAGTGAGCCGGGATGGAATCAGCCCCAGCATTTT
CDR3aa: CASSEPGWNQPQHF

v_gene: TRBV9
d_gene: TRBD2
abundance: NA
len: 14
j_gene: TRBJ2-7
CDR3nt: TGTGCCAGCAGCGTAGAAGATCGGGGGGTCGAGCAGTACTTC
CDR3aa: CASSVEDRGVEQYF

v_gene: TRBV6-1
d_gene: TRBD1
abundance: few
len: 14
j_gene: TRBJ2-7
CDR3nt: TGTGCCAGCAGTGATCTGGGGACAGGGGACGAGCAGTACTTC
CDR3aa: CASSDLGTGDEQYF

v_gene: TRBV27
d_gene: NA
abundance: NA
len: 16
j_gene: TRBJ1-1
CDR3nt: TGTGCCAGCAGTTTACTTAGAGCGGGGTTGACCACTGAAGCTTTCTTT
CDR3aa: CASSLLRAGLTTEAFF

v_gene: TRBV30
d_gene: TRBD2
abundance: NA
len: 15
j_gene: TRBJ2-5
CDR3nt: TGTGCCTGGAGCAAACTAGCGGGGCGACAAGAGACCCAGTACTTC
CDR3aa: CAWSKLAGRQETQYF

v_gene: TRBV7-6
d_gene: TRBD1
abundance: NA
len: 15
j_gene: TRBJ2-7
CDR3nt: TGTGCCAGCAGCTTAGTCCGGGACAGGGGTCACGAGCAGTACTTC
CDR3aa: CASSLVRDRGHEQYF